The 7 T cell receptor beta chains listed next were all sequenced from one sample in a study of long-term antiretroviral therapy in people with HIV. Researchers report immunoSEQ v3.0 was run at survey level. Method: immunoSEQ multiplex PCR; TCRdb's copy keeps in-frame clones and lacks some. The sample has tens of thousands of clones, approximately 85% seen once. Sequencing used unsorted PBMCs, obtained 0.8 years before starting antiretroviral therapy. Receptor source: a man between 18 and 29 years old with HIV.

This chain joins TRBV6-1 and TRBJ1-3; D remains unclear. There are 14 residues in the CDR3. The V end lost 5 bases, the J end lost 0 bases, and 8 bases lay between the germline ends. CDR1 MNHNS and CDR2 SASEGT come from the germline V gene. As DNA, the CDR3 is TGTGCCAGCAGTCTGCTCAACTCTGGAAACACCATATATTTT. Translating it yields CASSLLNSGNTIYF.

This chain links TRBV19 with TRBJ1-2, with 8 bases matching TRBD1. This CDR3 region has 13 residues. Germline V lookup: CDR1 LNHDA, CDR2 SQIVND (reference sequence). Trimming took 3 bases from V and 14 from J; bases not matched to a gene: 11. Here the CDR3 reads CASSIGRDRLRTF. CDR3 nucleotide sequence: TGTGCCAGTAGTATCGGGAGGGACAGGTTGAGGACCTTC.

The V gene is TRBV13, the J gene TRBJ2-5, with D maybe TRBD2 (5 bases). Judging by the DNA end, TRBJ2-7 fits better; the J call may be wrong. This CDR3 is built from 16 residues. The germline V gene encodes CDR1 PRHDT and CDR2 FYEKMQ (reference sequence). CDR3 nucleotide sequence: TGTGCCAGCAGCTTATCATGGACTGATTCCTCCTACGAGCAGTACTTC. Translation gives CASSLSWTDSSYEQYF.

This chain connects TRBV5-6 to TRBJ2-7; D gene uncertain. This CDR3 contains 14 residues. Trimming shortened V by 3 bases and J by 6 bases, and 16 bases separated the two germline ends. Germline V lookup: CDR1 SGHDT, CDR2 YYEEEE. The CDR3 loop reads CASSSGPSGFEQYF. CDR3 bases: TGTGCCAGCAGCTCCGGCCCGTCCGGCTTCGAGCAGTACTTC.

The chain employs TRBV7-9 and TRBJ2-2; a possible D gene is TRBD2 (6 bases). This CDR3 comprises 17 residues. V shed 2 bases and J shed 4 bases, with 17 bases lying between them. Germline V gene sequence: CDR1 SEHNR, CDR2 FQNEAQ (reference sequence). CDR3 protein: CASSLKGGARATGELFF. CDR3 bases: TGTGCCAGCAGCTTAAAAGGAGGGGCGCGCGCCACCGGGGAGCTGTTTTTT.

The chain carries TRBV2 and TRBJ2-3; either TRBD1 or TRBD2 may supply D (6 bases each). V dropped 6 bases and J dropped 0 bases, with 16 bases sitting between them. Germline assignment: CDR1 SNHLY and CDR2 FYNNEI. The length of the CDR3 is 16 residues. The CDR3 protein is CASRRDQGKSTDTQYF. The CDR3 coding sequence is TGTGCCAGCAGGCGGGACCAGGGGAAGAGCACAGATACGCAGTATTTT. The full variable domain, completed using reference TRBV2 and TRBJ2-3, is EPEVTQTPSHQVTQMGQEVILRCVPISNHLYFYWYRQILGQKVEFLVSFYNNEISEKSEIFDDQFSVERPDGSNFTLKIRSTKLEDSAMYFCASRRDQGKSTDTQYFGPGTRLTVL.

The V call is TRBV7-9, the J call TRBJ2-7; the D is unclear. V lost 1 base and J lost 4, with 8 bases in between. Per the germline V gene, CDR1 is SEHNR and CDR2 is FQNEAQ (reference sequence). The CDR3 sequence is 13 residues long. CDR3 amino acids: CASSLEGIYEQYF. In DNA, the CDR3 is TGTGCCAGCAGCTTAGAAGGTATATACGAGCAGTACTTC.